What follows are 18 T cell receptor beta chains derived from one specimen sequenced in a study of cytotoxic CD8 clonotypes in ibrutinib-treated CLL. Only in-frame clones appear in the TCRdb table, and some are missing; sequencing was by immunoSEQ multiplex PCR. The profile shows about 140,000 clones, approximately 75% of them singletons. The source was PBMCs, collected after 12 months of ibrutinib treatment. Source of these receptors: a human donor with chronic lymphocytic leukemia.

The chain employs TRBV7-2 and TRBJ2-3; either TRBD1 or TRBD2 may fit D (5 bases each). This CDR3 has 17 amino acids. Trimming stripped 2 bases from V and 4 bases from J, with 19 bases between. Germline lookup yields CDR1 SGHTA and CDR2 FQGNSA. The chain's CDR3 is CASSLFFMSGTADTQYF. The CDR3 DNA follows: TGTGCCAGCAGCTTATTTTTCATGTCGGGGACGGCAGATACGCAGTATTTT.

This clone was seen a single time. This chain joins TRBV9 and TRBJ2-5; 11 nucleotides align to TRBD2. Germline V gene sequence: CDR1 SGDLS, CDR2 YYNGEE. The trim removed 4 bases at V and 4 bases at J, leaving 3 bases unmatched. There are 14 residues in the CDR3. Written as DNA, the CDR3 is TGTGCCAGCAGCATAGCGGGAGGGGCAGAGACCCAGTACTTC. This gives the protein CASSIAGGAETQYF.

The gene calls are TRBV5-5 and TRBJ1-2, with 8 nucleotides matching TRBD1. The CDR3 has 14 amino acids. Germline CDR1 is SGHKS and CDR2 is YYEKEE (reference sequence). The V and J ends lost 3 bases and 3 bases, in that order; junction bases with no gene match: 4. The CDR3 bases are TGTGCCAGCAGCTACTCGGGACAGGACTATGGCTACACCTTC. It yields the protein CASSYSGQDYGYTF.

The chain has TRBV28 and TRBJ2-7; TRBD1 matches at 9 bases. Germline CDR1 and CDR2: MDHEN and SYDVKM. The CDR3 has 15 residues. V lost 8 bases to trimming and J lost 2 bases; unmatched junction nucleotides: 10. The CDR3 DNA reads as TGTGCCAGCTCCGAATCTCACAGGGGGCCCTACGAGCAGTACTTC. Translating gives CASSESHRGPYEQYF.

J is TRBJ1-5 and V is TRBV28, with D perhaps matching TRBD1 (5 bases). V dropped 3 bases and J dropped 0 bases, with 18 bases sitting between them. CDR3 length: 18 amino acids. Germline-derived CDR1 and CDR2 are MDHEN and SYDVKM. CDR3 residues: CASSLGVATVFSNQPQHF. CDR3 nucleotides: TGTGCCAGCAGTTTGGGGGTCGCGACAGTGTTTAGCAATCAGCCCCAGCATTTT.

The rearrangement uses TRBV7-2 and TRBJ2-7; 12 nucleotides agree with TRBD2. The germline V gene encodes CDR1 SGHTA and CDR2 FQGNSA. CDR3 length equals 15 residues. The J segment lost 4 bases and the V segment lost 5 bases, leaving 6 bases of the junction unmatched. The CDR3 DNA is TGTGCCAGCAGCATCCTAGCGGGAGGGGTGTACGAGCAGTACTTC. Its translation: CASSILAGGVYEQYF. Together with reference TRBV7-2 and TRBJ2-7, the CDR3 gives the full variable domain: GAGVSQSPSNKVTEKGKDVELRCDPISGHTALYWYRQSLGQGLEFLIYFQGNSAPDKSGLPSDRFSAERTGGSVSTLTIQRTQQEDSAVYLCASSILAGGVYEQYFGPGTRLTVT.

Here the CDR3 reads CASSYSKDTQYF. The CDR3 coding sequence is TGTGCCAGCAGTTACTCGAAGGATACGCAGTATTTT. The J gene is TRBJ2-3, the V gene TRBV6-5; D is uncertain. Between the trimmed V and J ends, which lost 0 bases and 6 bases, there was a span of 4 bases. The CDR3 contains 12 residues. CDR1 is MNHEY, CDR2 SVGAGI, per germline.

The CDR3 DNA reads as TGTGCCAGCAGCGGGACAGCTCAAGAGACCCAGTACTTC. Protein sequence: CASSGTAQETQYF. The chain recombines TRBV5-4 with TRBJ2-5, with 7 bases fitting TRBD1. V lost 4 bases and J lost 2; bases outside the gene matches: 2. The CDR3 is 13 residues long. The germline V gene encodes CDR1 SGHNT and CDR2 YYREEE (reference sequence).

The chain combines TRBV28 with TRBJ2-7, with D perhaps TRBD1 (5 bases). The germline V gene has CDR1 MDHEN and CDR2 SYDVKM. V lost 5 bases to trimming and J lost 0 bases, with 17 bases between them. CDR3 length: 16 amino acids. CDR3 nucleotide sequence: TGTGCCAGCAGTATCCACTCGACAGAGAGCTCCTACGAGCAGTACTTC. Translating gives CASSIHSTESSYEQYF.

The chain carries TRBV15 and TRBJ1-2; D unclear. Germline V gene sequence: CDR1 LNHNV, CDR2 YYDKDF (reference sequence). The CDR3 runs 13 residues. Trimming pared 0 bases from V and 8 bases from J, leaving 10 bases between. The CDR3 DNA reads as TGTGCCACCAGCAGAGATCTTGGGAAGGGCTACACCTTC. Translation gives CATSRDLGKGYTF.

This sequence joins TRBV7-6 and TRBJ2-7, with TRBD2 as a possible D gene (6 bases). The CDR3 runs to 12 residues. CDR1 is SGHVS, CDR2 FNYEAQ, per germline. With 5 bases removed from V and 6 bases from J, the gap between germline ends came to 11 bases. In DNA, the CDR3 is TGTGCCAGCAGCAAAATCGGGGGCGAGCAGTACTTC. Amino acid sequence: CASSKIGGEQYF.

The chain uses TRBV7-9 and TRBJ2-2; no definite D call. V lost 9 bases and J 7 bases, leaving 6 bases between the germline ends. This CDR3 has 10 residues. Looked up from germline, CDR1 is SEHNR and CDR2 is FQNEAQ (reference sequence). The CDR3 DNA reads as TGTGCCAGTAGAGGCGGGGAGCTGTTTTTT. Encoded protein: CASRGGELFF.

Only a few counts were recorded for this clone. The CDR3 DNA follows: TGTGCCAGCAGCTACTACAGGGGGAACACTGAAGCTTTCTTT. It yields the protein CASSYYRGNTEAFF. The gene calls are TRBV5-5 and TRBJ1-1; 7 positions match TRBD1. This CDR3 has 14 residues. Germline V gives CDR1 SGHKS, CDR2 YYEKEE (reference sequence). The trim removed 3 bases at V and 1 base at J, leaving 3 bases unmatched.

The chain is built from TRBV30 and TRBJ2-1, with 9 bases fitting TRBD2. The CDR3 has 13 amino acids. Trimming at V came to 4 bases and at J to 7 bases, leaving 5 bases not matched to a gene. Germline CDR1 is GTSNPN and CDR2 is SVGIG (reference sequence). The CDR3 nucleotides are TGTGCCTGGAACCCCAGCGGGAGGAATGAGCAGTTCTTC. It yields the protein CAWNPSGRNEQFF.

This clone was seen only once. The V and J genes are TRBV5-4 and TRBJ1-3; 7 bases line up with TRBD1. This CDR3 spans 15 amino acids. Unmatched junction bases numbered 8, after V lost 4 bases and J lost 4 bases. CDR1 is SGHNT, CDR2 YYREEE, per germline (reference sequence). The CDR3 loop is CASSPTGTPGNTIYF. CDR3 DNA: TGTGCCAGCAGCCCGACAGGGACTCCCGGAAACACCATATATTTT.

The chain employs TRBV5-1 and TRBJ1-5; TRBD1 aligns across 7 bases. This CDR3 is built from 15 residues. Germline V CDR1 and CDR2: SGHRS, YFSETQ. The V gene end was trimmed by 0 bases and the J gene end by 3 bases; junction bases not matched to a gene: 3. This CDR3 reads CASSLVTGDNQPQHF. The CDR3 DNA reads TGCGCCAGCAGCTTGGTCACAGGGGACAATCAGCCCCAGCATTTT. The full variable domain, its missing parts supplied by reference TRBV5-1 and TRBJ1-5, is KAGVTQTPRYLIKTRGQQVTLSCSPISGHRSVSWYQQTPGQGLQFLFEYFSETQRNKGNFPGRFSGRQFSNSRSEMNVSTLELGDSALYLCASSLVTGDNQPQHFGDGTRLSIL.

V usage is TRBV7-9 and J usage is TRBJ2-1; 8 bases match TRBD2. The length of the CDR3 is 13 residues. CDR1 and CDR2 from the germline V gene are SEHNR and FQNEAQ (reference sequence). V shed 5 bases, J shed 9 bases, and the junction held 6 bases outside the gene matches. The CDR3 region is CASSIGGGIEQFF. The CDR3 DNA sequence: TGTGCCAGCAGCATAGGCGGGGGGATTGAGCAGTTCTTC. Full variable domain (remainder filled in from reference TRBV7-9 and TRBJ2-1): DTGVSQNPRHKITKRGQNVTFRCDPISEHNRLYWYRQTLGQGPEFLTYFQNEAQLEKSRLLSDRFSAERPKGSFSTLEIQRTEQGDSAMYLCASSIGGGIEQFFGPGTRLTVL.

The chain has TRBV10-3 and TRBJ2-7; 8 bases are a match to TRBD1. This CDR3 has 15 amino acids. From germline, CDR1 is ENHRY and CDR2 SYGVKD. J was trimmed by 7 bases and V by 4 bases; bases with no gene match: 12. The CDR3 loop is CAISGGQVSRLEQYF. CDR3 nucleotides: TGTGCCATCAGTGGGGGACAGGTAAGCCGATTGGAGCAGTACTTC.